The 22 T cell receptor beta chains presented below share a single source sample, sequenced in a study of T-cell reconstitution after alpha-beta-depleted transplantation in children. Unique molecular identifiers were incorporated when the TCRbeta library was constructed. MiXCR was run by TCRdb on the PCR reads, yielding one entry per CDR3 protein. The repertoire holds about a million distinct CDR3 sequences, with around 30% as singletons. Sequencing was performed on PBMCs, mostly from graft donor cells, taken 360 days after TCRalphabeta/CD19-depleted stem cell transplant. Receptors were obtained from a boy under three years old who had a stem cell transplant for SCID, so the T cells may come from the graft donor.

This sequence joins TRBV6-2 or TRBV6-3 and TRBJ1-3; D remains ambiguous. V was clipped by 0 bases and J by 0 bases, with 6 bases between them. CDR3 length equals 15 residues. Per germline, CDR1 MNHEY and CDR2 SVGEGT. CDR3 DNA sequence: TGTGCCAGCAGTTACTCCGGCCTCTCTGGAAACACCATATATTTT. This encodes CASSYSGLSGNTIYF.

The chain is built from TRBV5-1 and TRBJ1-5, with TRBD1 as a possible D gene (5 bases). The CDR3 extends over 15 amino acids. In germline, CDR1 is SGHRS, CDR2 YFSETQ. Deletions cut 4 bases from V and 4 bases from J, with 15 bases between. This chain's CDR3 is CASSPGDSANQPQHF. CDR3 DNA: TGCGCCAGCAGCCCGGGGGATTCTGCAAATCAGCCCCAGCATTTT.

This clonotype was picked up a small number of times. This chain uses TRBV18 with TRBJ1-6; the D gene is possibly TRBD1 (6 bases). The CDR3 extends over 14 amino acids. Deletions cut 3 bases from V and 7 bases from J, with 10 bases between. Germline-derived CDR1 and CDR2 are KGHSH and LQKENI. The CDR3 region is CASSPDRKNSPLHF. CDR3 DNA: TGTGCCAGCTCACCCGACAGGAAGAATTCACCCCTCCACTTT.

This chain connects TRBV10-3 to TRBJ2-4; D unresolved. Germline CDR1 and CDR2: ENHRY and SYGVKD. Trimming removed 3 bases at V and 5 bases at J, with 5 bases between. The CDR3 totals 12 residues. CDR3 amino acids: CAISEGQNIQYF. In DNA form, the CDR3 reads TGTGCCATCAGTGAAGGGCAAAACATTCAGTACTTC.

The CDR3 DNA reads as TGCGCCAGCAGCCGCGTAGGGGGGGGCCTTAATGAGCAGTTCTTC. Translating it yields CASSRVGGGLNEQFF. J is TRBJ2-1 and V is TRBV5-1, with a possible D match to TRBD2 (7 bases). Germline V gene data show CDR1 as SGHRS and CDR2 as YFSETQ. The length of the CDR3 is 15 residues. Trimming removed 4 bases from V and 7 bases from J, with 18 bases in between.

Only a few counts were recorded for this clonotype. The chain uses TRBV6-5 and TRBJ1-5, with TRBD1 matching 7 bases. The CDR3 contains 15 residues. The V and J ends lost 2 bases and 2 bases, in that order; junction bases with no gene match: 3. Germline CDR1 MNHEY, CDR2 SVGAGI. The CDR3 here is CASSYRTGCNQPQHF. The CDR3 region has the DNA TGTGCCAGCAGTTACCGGACAGGCTGCAATCAGCCCCAGCATTTT.

This chain uses TRBV7-2 with TRBJ2-2; 9 bases are a match to TRBD1. The length of the CDR3 is 15 residues. After removal of 4 bases from V and 7 bases from J, the junction contained 7 bases not matched to a gene. Germline V gene sequence: CDR1 SGHTA, CDR2 FQGNSA. Here the CDR3 DNA reads TGTGCCAGCAGCTCACAGGGGGCGCTTAGCGGGGAGCTGTTTTTT. Amino acid sequence: CASSSQGALSGELFF.

This clonotype showed up just a few times. The chain employs TRBV10-2 and TRBJ2-7, with D hard to call. The V end lost 4 bases, the J end lost 2 bases, and 12 bases lay between the germline ends. The CDR3 consists of 14 residues. Germline assignment: CDR1 WSHSY and CDR2 SAAADI. As DNA, the CDR3 is TGCGCCAGCAGTGGTCAGGCCCGTACCTACGAGCAGTACTTC. This codes for CASSGQARTYEQYF.

The V gene is TRBV2, the J gene TRBJ2-7; D is undetermined. This CDR3 region has 14 residues. Trimming cost V 7 bases and J 3 bases, with 16 bases left between them. CDR1 is SNHLY and CDR2 is FYNNEI in the germline V gene. CDR3 bases: TGTGCCAGCAAAGTGGAGAACATGGGCTACGAGCAGTACTTC. This gives the protein CASKVENMGYEQYF.

Note on this clonotype: One end of the junction does not line up with germline, which may come from a read error. V and J are TRBV5-1 and TRBJ2-5; 11 nucleotides agree with TRBD1. Germline CDR1 and CDR2: SGHRS and YFSETQ. CDR3 length equals 15 residues. CDR3 bases: TGTGCCAGCAGCAACGGGACAGGGGGACAAGAGACCCAGTACTTC. It codes for CASSNGTGGQETQYF.

In this sample, this clonotype turned up a few times. This chain links TRBV20-1 with TRBJ2-7; D gene ambiguous. Germline values: CDR1 DFQATT, CDR2 SNEGSKA (reference sequence). The CDR3 runs to 11 residues. With 0 bases removed from V and 3 bases from J, the gap between germline ends came to 3 bases. This CDR3 is CSARDYYEQYF. In DNA, the CDR3 is TGCAGTGCTAGAGATTACTACGAGCAGTACTTC.

The rearrangement uses TRBV19 and TRBJ2-1; 7 nucleotides agree with TRBD2. The germline CDR1 and CDR2 sequences are LNHDA and SQIVND (reference sequence). The junction had 7 bases not matched to a gene; V was cut back by 3 bases and J by 2 bases. This CDR3 has 16 amino acids. The CDR3 DNA reads TGTGCCAGTAGTATGCTAGCGGTTTCAGCCTACAATGAGCAGTTCTTC. This codes for CASSMLAVSAYNEQFF.

The chain has TRBV5-1 and TRBJ2-1; 11 bases agree with TRBD2. V gave up 4 bases and J gave up 8 bases; unmatched junction bases: 8. This CDR3 comprises 15 residues. Per the germline V gene, CDR1 is SGHRS and CDR2 is YFSETQ. The CDR3 loop reads CASSLTSGIGDEQFF. CDR3 in DNA: TGCGCCAGCAGCCTGACTAGCGGGATTGGGGATGAGCAGTTCTTC.

This sequence joins TRBV28 and TRBJ2-7, with 12 nucleotides matching TRBD2. CDR1 is MDHEN and CDR2 is SYDVKM in the germline V gene. The CDR3 sequence is 15 residues long. Trimming removed 6 bases from V and 2 bases from J; junction bases left unmatched: 5. The CDR3 DNA reads as TGTGCCAGCAGCCGAGGACTAGCGGGGACCTACGAGCAGTACTTC. Translation: CASSRGLAGTYEQYF.

The chain has TRBV13 and TRBJ2-7, with 8 bases that match TRBD1. The CDR3 has 12 amino acids. CDR1 and CDR2 (germline): PRHDT, FYEKMQ (reference sequence). V shed 5 bases, J shed 6 bases, and the junction held 3 bases outside the gene matches. The CDR3 loop reads CASSQTGAEQYF. CDR3 nucleotides: TGTGCCAGCAGCCAGACAGGGGCCGAGCAGTACTTC.

This clonotype was recorded a few times. This chain connects TRBV9 to TRBJ2-1; 12 bases fit TRBD2. This CDR3 has 16 amino acids. V was clipped by 3 bases and J by 6 bases; unmatched bases: 7. Germline-derived CDR1 and CDR2 are SGDLS and YYNGEE. The DNA of the CDR3 is TGTGCCAGCAGCGCACAACTAGCGGGGGGTAGCAATGAGCAGTTCTTC. Translated, it gives CASSAQLAGGSNEQFF.

This clonotype appeared a few times. The genes are TRBV5-1 and TRBJ2-1; TRBD1 or TRBD2 may be the D gene (6 bases each). This CDR3 region has 16 residues. CDR1 and CDR2 from the germline V gene are SGHRS and YFSETQ. Trimming removed 2 bases from V and 8 bases from J, with 20 bases in between. The CDR3 region is CASSFTAGTTKDEQFF. CDR3 in DNA: TGCGCCAGCAGCTTCACGGCGGGGACAACCAAGGATGAGCAGTTCTTC.

J is TRBJ2-7 and V is TRBV20-1, with 7 bases aligning to TRBD1. This CDR3 has 15 amino acids. Germline-derived CDR1 and CDR2 are DFQATT and SNEGSKA (reference sequence). J lost 0 bases, V lost 0 bases, and 5 bases had no gene match. For the CDR3, the DNA is TGCAGTGCTAGAGATTGGGCAGGGGGCTCCTACGAGCAGTACTTC. Amino acid sequence: CSARDWAGGSYEQYF.

The V call is TRBV29-1, the J call TRBJ2-7, with TRBD1 identical over 9 bases. This CDR3 comprises 16 residues. Germline V gene sequence: CDR1 SQVTM, CDR2 ANQGSEA. Trimming removed 5 bases from V and 3 bases from J; junction bases left unmatched: 14. CDR3 bases: TGCAGCGTTTCCGACTTAGGACAGGGGAGAAGCTACGAGCAGTACTTC. This translates into CSVSDLGQGRSYEQYF.

The gene calls are TRBV5-1 and TRBJ2-1, with D hard to call. Trimming shortened V by 2 bases and J by 10 bases, and 13 bases separated the two germline ends. The CDR3 runs to 13 residues. Per germline, CDR1 SGHRS and CDR2 YFSETQ. DNA for the CDR3: TGCGCCAGCAGCTTTGGGCCCGCCGGGGAGCAGTTCTTC. It yields the protein CASSFGPAGEQFF.

The chain carries TRBV5-1 and TRBJ1-4; 9 bases agree with TRBD1. The CDR3 is 17 amino acids. V lost 4 bases, J lost 0 bases, and 7 bases stayed unmatched. Germline loops: CDR1 SGHRS, CDR2 YFSETQ. The CDR3 is CASSHRTGASTNEKLFF. The DNA of the CDR3 is TGCGCCAGCAGCCATCGGACAGGGGCTTCAACTAATGAAAAACTGTTTTTT.

This clonotype showed up just a few times. This chain joins TRBV11-1 and TRBJ2-6; a weak D match, TRBD1 (6 bases). Trimming took off 1 base at V and 0 bases at J, with 13 bases between the two ends. Germline V gives CDR1 SGHAT, CDR2 FQDESV (reference sequence). CDR3 size: 18 residues. CDR3 loop: CASSLGQGLFSGANVLTF. The CDR3 nucleotides are TGTGCCAGCAGCTTAGGCCAGGGGCTTTTCTCTGGGGCCAACGTCCTGACTTTC.